Listed here are 2 T cell receptor beta chains from one sample, sequenced in a study of T-cell memory formation after mild COVID-19. TCRdb redid the calling of the 5' RACE reads with MiXCR, one entry per CDR3 protein. The sample has around 200,000 distinct CDR3 sequences; 20% to 25% are singletons. Specimen: PBMCs or a T cell subset sorted from them (not recorded which). These receptors were taken from an adult woman who had mild COVID-19 (a few samples of this study predate the infection). Cell type and time point are not known.

The genes are TRBV29-1 and TRBJ1-2, with a weak D call TRBD1 (5 bases). Germline loops: CDR1 SQVTM, CDR2 ANQGSEA. The CDR3 runs to 14 residues. Trimming pared 3 bases from V and 0 bases from J, leaving 11 bases between. In DNA, the CDR3 is TGCAGCGTTGAGGGGGGGGAAGCTAACTATGGCTACACCTTC. Amino acids: CSVEGGEANYGYTF.

This clonotype was counted between two and nine times. The genes are TRBV11-2 and TRBJ2-3, with D unresolved. V was clipped by 4 bases and J by 0 bases, with 8 bases between them. CDR1 and CDR2 (germline): SGHAT, FQNNGV. The CDR3 totals 14 residues. CDR3 nucleotide sequence: TGTGCCAGCAGCTCTACAACCAGCACAGATACGCAGTATTTT. Encoded protein: CASSSTTSTDTQYF.